Described below is a single T cell receptor (beta chain) sequence and its context. No antigen is known for it. This entry belongs to a study of identical twins. Study-wide points: The study drew conclusions from cross-sectional statistical analysis, not from following the same donors. Fewer insertions marked abundant cord blood beta clonotypes; young adult naive trended weakly, memory not at all.

Unique molecular identifiers were present on the cDNA, which also gained a universal primer site by template switching. TCRdb analysed the 5' RACE reads with MiXCR anew, one entry per CDR3 protein. Found here are hundreds of thousands of distinct CDR3 sequences, around 8.8% of them singletons; the top ten hold 2.1%. Germline V lookup: CDR1 SGHDT, CDR2 YYEEEE. The germline V and J ends were trimmed by 3 bases and 7 bases, with 8 bases remaining between them. The CDR3 covers 11 residues. These data were also filed under a second study, of yellow fever vaccine responses in identical twins. That publication notes: Twins' vaccine T cell response reportedly seemed partly convergent, partly personalized.

The genes are TRBV5-6 and TRBJ2-7; no definite D call. The specimen sequenced was memory (CD45RO+) T cells sorted from blood. The clonotype comes from a woman aged 18-30 years in good health. The CDR3 DNA is TGTGCCAGCAGCTGGCCTCGGGAGCAGTACTTC. It encodes CASSWPREQYF.